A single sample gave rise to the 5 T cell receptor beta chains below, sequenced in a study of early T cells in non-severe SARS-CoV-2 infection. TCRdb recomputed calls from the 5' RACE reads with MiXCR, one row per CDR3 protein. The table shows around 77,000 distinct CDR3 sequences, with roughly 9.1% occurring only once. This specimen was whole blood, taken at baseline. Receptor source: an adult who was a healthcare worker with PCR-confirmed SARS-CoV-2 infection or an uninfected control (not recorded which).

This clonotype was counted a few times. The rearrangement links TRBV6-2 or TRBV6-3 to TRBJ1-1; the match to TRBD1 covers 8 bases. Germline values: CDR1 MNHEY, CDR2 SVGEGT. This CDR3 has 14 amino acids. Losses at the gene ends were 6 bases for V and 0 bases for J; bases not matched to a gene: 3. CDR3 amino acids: CASREDRVNTEAFF. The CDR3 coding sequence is TGTGCCAGCAGAGAGGACAGGGTGAACACTGAAGCTTTCTTT.

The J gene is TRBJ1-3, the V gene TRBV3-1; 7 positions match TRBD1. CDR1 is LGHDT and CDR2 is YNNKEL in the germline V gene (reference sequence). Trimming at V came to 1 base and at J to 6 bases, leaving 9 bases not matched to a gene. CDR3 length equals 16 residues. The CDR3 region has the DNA TGTGCCAGCAGCCAAGGAGGGAAGGGGGCGGAAAACACCATATATTTT. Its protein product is CASSQGGKGAENTIYF.

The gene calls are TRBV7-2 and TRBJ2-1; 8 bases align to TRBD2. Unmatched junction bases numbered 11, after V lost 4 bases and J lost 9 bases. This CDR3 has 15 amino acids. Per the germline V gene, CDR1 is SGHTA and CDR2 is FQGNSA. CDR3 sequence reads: CASSSNNGGAIEQFF. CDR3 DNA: TGTGCCAGCAGCTCAAATAACGGGGGGGCCATTGAGCAGTTCTTC.

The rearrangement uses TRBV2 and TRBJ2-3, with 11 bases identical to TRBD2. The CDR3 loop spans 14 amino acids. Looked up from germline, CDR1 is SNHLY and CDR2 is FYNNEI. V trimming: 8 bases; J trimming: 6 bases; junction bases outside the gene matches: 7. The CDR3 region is CASLAGGDKDTQYF. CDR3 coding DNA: TGTGCCAGCCTAGCGGGGGGAGACAAGGATACGCAGTATTTT.

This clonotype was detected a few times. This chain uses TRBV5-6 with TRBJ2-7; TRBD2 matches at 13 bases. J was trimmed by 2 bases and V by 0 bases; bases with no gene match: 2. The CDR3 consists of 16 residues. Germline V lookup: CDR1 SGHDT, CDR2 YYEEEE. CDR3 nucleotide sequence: TGTGCCAGCAGCTTGGTAGGACTAGCGGGGGCCTACGAGCAGTACTTC. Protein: CASSLVGLAGAYEQYF.